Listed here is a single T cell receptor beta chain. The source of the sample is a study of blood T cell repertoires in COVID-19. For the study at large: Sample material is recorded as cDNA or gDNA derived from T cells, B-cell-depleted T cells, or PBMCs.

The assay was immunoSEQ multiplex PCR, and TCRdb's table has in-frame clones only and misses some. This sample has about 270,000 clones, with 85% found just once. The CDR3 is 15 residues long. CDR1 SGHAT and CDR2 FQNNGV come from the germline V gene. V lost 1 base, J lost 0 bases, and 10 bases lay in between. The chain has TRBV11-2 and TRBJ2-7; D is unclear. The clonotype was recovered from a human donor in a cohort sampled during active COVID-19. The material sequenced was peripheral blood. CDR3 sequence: CASSLGQSSSYEQYF. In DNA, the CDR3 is TGTGCCAGCAGCTTAGGGCAGTCCAGCTCCTACGAGCAGTACTTC.